This T cell receptor (beta chain) was recorded in a study of cytomegalovirus exposure and HLA in healthy donors. Study conclusions and caveats: Researchers reported in a later analysis that a missense DCLRE1C variant was tied to TCR beta V- and J-gene trimming. In an earlier analysis, most TCR beta V segments were productive about 87% or about 30% of the time.

Primers included in the PCR were 60 Vbeta and 13 Jbeta primers. Only in-frame clones appear in the TCRdb table, and some are missing; sequencing was by immunoSEQ multiplex PCR. The sample lists around 19,000 clones; more than 80% were seen once. On this clone itself: Its target is not known.

The CDR3 sequence is 16 residues long. The V gene end was trimmed by 0 bases and the J gene end by 1 base; junction bases not matched to a gene: 4. Germline CDR1 and CDR2: LGHNA and YSLEER. The sequenced material came from PBMCs. V is TRBV4-3 and J is TRBJ2-3, with 7 bases identical to TRBD2. This receptor was taken from a human donor in good health. The CDR3 is CASSQDPSGGTDTQYF. CDR3 coding DNA: TGCGCCAGCAGCCAAGATCCCAGCGGGGGCACAGATACGCAGTATTTT.